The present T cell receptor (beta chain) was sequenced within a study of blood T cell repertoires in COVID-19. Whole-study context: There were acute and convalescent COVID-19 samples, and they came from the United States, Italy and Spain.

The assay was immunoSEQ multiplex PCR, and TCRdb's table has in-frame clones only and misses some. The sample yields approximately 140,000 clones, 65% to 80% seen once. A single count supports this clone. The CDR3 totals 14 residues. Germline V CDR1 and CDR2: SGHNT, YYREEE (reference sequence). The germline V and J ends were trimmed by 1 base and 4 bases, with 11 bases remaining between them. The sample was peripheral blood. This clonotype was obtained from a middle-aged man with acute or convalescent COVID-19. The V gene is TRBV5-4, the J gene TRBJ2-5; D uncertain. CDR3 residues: CASSLYAIRETQYF. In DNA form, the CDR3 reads TGTGCCAGCAGCTTGTATGCGATTCGAGAGACCCAGTACTTC.